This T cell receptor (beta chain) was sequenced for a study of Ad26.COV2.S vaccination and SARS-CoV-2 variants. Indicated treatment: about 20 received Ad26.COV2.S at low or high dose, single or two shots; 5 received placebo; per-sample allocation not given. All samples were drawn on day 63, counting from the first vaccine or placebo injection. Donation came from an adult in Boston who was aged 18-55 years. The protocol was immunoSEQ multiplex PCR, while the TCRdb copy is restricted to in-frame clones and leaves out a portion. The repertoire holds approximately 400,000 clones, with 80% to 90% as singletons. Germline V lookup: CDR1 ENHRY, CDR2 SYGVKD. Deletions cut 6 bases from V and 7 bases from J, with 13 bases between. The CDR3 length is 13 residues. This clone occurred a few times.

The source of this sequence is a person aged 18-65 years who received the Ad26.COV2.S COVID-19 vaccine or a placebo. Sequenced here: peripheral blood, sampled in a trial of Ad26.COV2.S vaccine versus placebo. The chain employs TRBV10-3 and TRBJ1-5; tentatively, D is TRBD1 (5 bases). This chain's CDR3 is CAISGRERQPQHF. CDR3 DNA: TGTGCCATCAGCGGCAGGGAAAGGCAGCCCCAGCATTTT.